This entry features one TCR beta chain sequence. Its specificity is not known. PCR primers comprised 60 Vbeta and 13 Jbeta primers. TCRdb's table, derived via immunoSEQ multiplex PCR, lists solely in-frame clones and lacks some. Of roughly 160,000 clones listed, around 64% were seen once; the top ten hold 2.5% to 3%. The data stem from a study of cytomegalovirus exposure and HLA in healthy donors. This CDR3 spans 15 amino acids. The germline gives CDR1 SGDLS, CDR2 YYNGEE. V was pared by 4 bases and J by 5 bases, with 10 bases of the junction left unmatched. Whole-study results and caveats: Data from an earlier analysis indicated that most TCR beta V segments were productive either about 87% or about 30% of the time. The study reported that TCR beta sequences accurately predicted HLA-A and HLA-B alleles in most subjects.

The sample taken for sequencing was PBMCs. V is TRBV9 and J is TRBJ2-5, with TRBD2 matching over 8 bases. The sequence was collected from a woman in her 30s in good health and CMV-seronegative. CDR3 in amino acids: CASSLGGGGWETQYF. The CDR3, as DNA: TGTGCCAGCAGCCTTGGTGGCGGGGGGTGGGAGACCCAGTACTTC. The variable domain in full, completed from reference TRBV9 and TRBJ2-5, reads DSGVTQTPKHLITATGQRVTLRCSPRSGDLSVYWYQQSLDQGLQFLIQYYNGEERAKGNILERFSAQQFPDLHSELNLSSLELGDSALYFCASSLGGGGWETQYFGPGTRLLVL.